These 11 T cell receptor beta chains share one sample of origin, sequenced in a study of T cell responses to AZD1222 COVID-19 vaccine. Produced via immunoSEQ multiplex PCR; TCRdb's table is partial and in-frame only. The sample records approximately 110,000 clones, about 87% being singletons. The sample in question was peripheral blood, obtained 28 days after the second AZD1222 dose. These receptors all come from an adult who received the AZD1222 COVID-19 vaccine.

This chain joins TRBV4-2 and TRBJ1-4, with TRBD1 identical over 7 bases. Germline CDR1 and CDR2: LGHNA and YNFKEQ. Germline trimming cut 1 base from V and 2 bases from J; bases unmatched to any gene: 1. CDR3 length: 15 residues. CDR3 sequence: CASSQVQGTNEKLFF. The CDR3 DNA reads as TGTGCCAGCAGCCAAGTACAGGGGACTAATGAAAAACTGTTTTTT.

This clone was recorded only once. The chain carries TRBV14 and TRBJ2-7; TRBD2 aligns across 7 bases. Trimming took 1 base from V and 4 from J; bases not matched to a gene: 4. The CDR3 totals 14 residues. The V gene's germline CDR1 is SGHDN and CDR2 FVKESK. The CDR3 DNA reads TGTGCCAGCAGCCAAGGGCAGGGAGGGTACGAGCAGTACTTC. This encodes CASSQGQGGYEQYF.

The chain employs TRBV9 and TRBJ2-1; D gene ambiguous. The CDR3 covers 15 residues. The germline gives CDR1 SGDLS, CDR2 YYNGEE. The V gene lost 0 bases and the J gene lost 5 bases, with 12 bases spanning the gap. CDR3 coding DNA: TGTGCCAGCAGCGTAGGCGCTAGTCCCAACAATGAGCAGTTCTTC. It is translated as CASSVGASPNNEQFF.

J is TRBJ1-6 and V is TRBV27; tentatively, D is TRBD1 (6 bases). Per germline, CDR1 MNHEY and CDR2 SMNVEV (reference sequence). The CDR3 extends over 13 amino acids. The V end was cut by 9 bases, the J end by 10 bases, with 16 bases between. The CDR3 here is CARPQGLGSPLHF. The CDR3 coding sequence is TGTGCCAGGCCCCAGGGGTTGGGGTCACCCCTCCACTTT.

The chain employs TRBV21-1 and TRBJ2-2. TRBV21-1 is a documented pseudogene. CDR3 length: 17 amino acids. This CDR3 is CASSSQYEPQNTGELFF. CDR3 DNA sequence: TGTGCCAGCAGCTCCCAATACGAACCGCAGAACACCGGGGAGCTGTTTTTT.

This sequence joins TRBV21-1 and TRBJ1-4; the table's D gene call, TRBD1, was not cross checked with the DNA. TRBV21-1 is described as a pseudogene. The CDR3 is 16 residues long. The CDR3 sequence is CASSPWTGGVFEKLFF. For the CDR3, the DNA is TGTGCCAGCAGCCCCTGGACAGGGGGCGTTTTTGAAAAACTGTTTTTT.

V gene TRBV19 combines with J gene TRBJ2-3; 12 bases fit TRBD1. The CDR3 runs 21 residues. V dropped 5 bases and J dropped 3; count of bases not matched to a gene: 21. The germline gives CDR1 LNHDA, CDR2 SQIVND (reference sequence). The DNA of the CDR3 is TGTGCCAGTAGTTCCCGACCGGGACAGGGGGCGAAGACCCCGAGGACAGATACGCAGTATTTT. It codes for CASSSRPGQGAKTPRTDTQYF.

This chain uses TRBV7-3 with TRBJ2-1; 12 bases match TRBD2. The CDR3 spans 14 residues. CDR1 is SGHTA, CDR2 FQGTGA, per germline. The trim removed 8 bases at V and 6 bases at J, leaving 5 bases unmatched. CDR3 sequence reads: CASGRTSGANEQFF. The CDR3 region has the DNA TGTGCCAGCGGCCGGACTAGCGGGGCCAATGAGCAGTTCTTC.

V usage is TRBV19 and J usage is TRBJ1-2; the D gene is possibly TRBD1 (6 bases). Germline lookup yields CDR1 LNHDA and CDR2 SQIVND (reference sequence). Trimming left V 3 bases short and J 4 bases short, with 15 bases between. The CDR3 covers 15 residues. The CDR3 coding sequence is TGTGCCAGTAGTATCGGGACACACCACCTCTATGGCTACACCTTC. Translation gives CASSIGTHHLYGYTF.

The chain combines TRBV7-6 with TRBJ1-1; a weak D match, TRBD1 (5 bases). Germline lookup yields CDR1 SGHVS and CDR2 FNYEAQ. This CDR3 contains 15 residues. With 5 bases removed from V and 4 bases from J, the gap between germline ends came to 17 bases. CDR3 DNA sequence: TGTGCCAGCAGCGGGGGGAGAGATGGTTTCACTGAAGCTTTCTTT. Encoded protein: CASSGGRDGFTEAFF.

The V and J genes are TRBV4-1 and TRBJ2-1, with no clear D. CDR1 MGHRA and CDR2 YSYEKL come from the germline V gene. The CDR3 has 14 amino acids. The V and J ends lost 0 bases and 9 bases respectively, with 12 bases between them. The CDR3 reads CASSQEGYNVEQFF. The CDR3 DNA sequence: TGCGCCAGCAGCCAAGAAGGGTACAACGTTGAGCAGTTCTTC.